This T cell receptor beta chain was found in a study of OX40 agonist ivuxolimab in advanced cancers. Regarding the study as a whole: Some nonresponders also had low normalized T-cell clonal expansion.

Using immunoSEQ multiplex PCR, the repertoire was profiled, and TCRdb retains in-frame clones only, with some absent. The data contain about 7,000 clones, over 60% of them singletons. Details on this clone: Its cognate antigen is unknown.

The CDR3 is 13 residues long. The V gene's germline CDR1 is SGHRS and CDR2 YFSETQ. V shed 5 bases and J 6 bases; nucleotides not matched to a gene: 4. This chain links TRBV5-1 with TRBJ1-2; 10 nucleotides agree with TRBD1. The sequence came from an adult with an advanced solid tumor such as melanoma, head and neck, liver or kidney cancer. Material: CD4+ or CD8+ T cells sorted from blood, obtained in a trial of the OX40 agonist ivuxolimab. The CDR3 coding sequence is TGCGCCAGCAGAACCGGGACAGGGGATGGCTACACCTTC. Protein sequence: CASRTGTGDGYTF.